The T cell receptor (beta chain) described here comes from a study of shared clonotypes between healthy human individuals. Study-wide background: Used for every donor were three CD4 naive, three CD4 memory, two CD8 naive and one CD8 memory plate.

CD45RO-negative cells were positively selected for CCR7, leaving out terminally differentiated effector memory CD45RA+ cells. All donors were healthy HIV-negative adults lacking recent acute infections or vaccinations. A word on this clone: No antigen is known for it.

Study outcomes and limitations: Represented genetic and exposure-history diversity was restricted by having few donors.

CDR3 length: 16 amino acids. With 0 bases clipped from V and 2 bases from J, the junction kept 4 bases outside the gene matches. CDR1 and CDR2 (germline): SGHAT, FQNNGV. Clones were read by immunoSEQ multiplex PCR, and TCRdb kept only the in-frame ones, dropping some. The sample has around 640,000 clones; 90% to 97% are singletons. Sequenced: naive CD8+ T cells sorted from blood. The rearrangement joins TRBV11-2 to TRBJ2-7, with TRBD2 identical over 10 bases. This sequence was found in a woman under 40 in good health. The CDR3 DNA reads as TGTGCCAGCAGCTTAGACCCTAGCGGGAGCGCCTACGAGCAGTACTTC. This translates into CASSLDPSGSAYEQYF.